This T cell receptor beta chain was sequenced for a study of OX40 agonist ivuxolimab in advanced cancers. Sequenced by immunoSEQ multiplex PCR; TCRdb stores in-frame clones only, minus some. The sample includes around 90,000 clones, approximately 90% of them seen just once. The CDR3 length is 15 residues. Germline CDR1 MNHNS, CDR2 SASEGT. V lost 0 bases to trimming and J lost 8 bases; unmatched junction nucleotides: 6. Points on this clone: Antigen unknown.

Regarding the study as a whole: Expanded peripheral T cell antigen specificity was not determined. Low levels of normalized T-cell clonal expansion also appeared in some nonresponders.

The rearrangement joins TRBV6-1 to TRBJ1-2; 10 bases are a match to TRBD1. This material consisted of CD4+ or CD8+ T cells sorted from blood, taken in a trial of the OX40 agonist ivuxolimab. This receptor was obtained from an adult with an advanced solid tumor such as melanoma, head and neck, liver or kidney cancer. The CDR3 loop reads CASSEAGDRGSGYTF. CDR3 sequence (DNA): TGTGCCAGCAGTGAAGCGGGGGACAGGGGAAGCGGCTACACCTTC.